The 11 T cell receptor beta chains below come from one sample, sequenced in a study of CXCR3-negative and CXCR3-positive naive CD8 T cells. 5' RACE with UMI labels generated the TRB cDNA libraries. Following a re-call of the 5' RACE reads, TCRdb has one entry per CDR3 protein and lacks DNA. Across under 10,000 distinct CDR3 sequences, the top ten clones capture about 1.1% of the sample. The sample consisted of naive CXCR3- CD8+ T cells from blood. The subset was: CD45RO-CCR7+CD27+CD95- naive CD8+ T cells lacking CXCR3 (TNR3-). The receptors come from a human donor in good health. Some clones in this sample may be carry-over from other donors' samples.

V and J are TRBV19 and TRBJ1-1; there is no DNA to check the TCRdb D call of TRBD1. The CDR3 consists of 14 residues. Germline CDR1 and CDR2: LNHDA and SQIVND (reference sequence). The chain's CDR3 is CASSTGTVNTEAFF.

The CDR3 is CATRGRGFGGNQPQHF. This chain uses TRBV15 with TRBJ1-5; TCRdb indicates TRBD1, and absent DNA this call remains unverified. This CDR3 region has 16 residues. Germline V gives CDR1 LNHNV, CDR2 YYDKDF (reference sequence).

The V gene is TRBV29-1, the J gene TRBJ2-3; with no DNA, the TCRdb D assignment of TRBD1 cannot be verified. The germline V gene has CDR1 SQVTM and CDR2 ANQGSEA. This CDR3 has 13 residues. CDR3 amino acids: CSVETGGVDTQYF.

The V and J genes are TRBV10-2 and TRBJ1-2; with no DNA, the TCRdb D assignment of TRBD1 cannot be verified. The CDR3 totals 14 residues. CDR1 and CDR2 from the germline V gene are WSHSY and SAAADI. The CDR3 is CASRGTGLSYGYTF.

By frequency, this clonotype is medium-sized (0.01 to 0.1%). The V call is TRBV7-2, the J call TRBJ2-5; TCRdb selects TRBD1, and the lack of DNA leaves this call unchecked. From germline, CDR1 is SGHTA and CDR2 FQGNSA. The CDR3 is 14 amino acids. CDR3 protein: CASSLWPQTETQYF.

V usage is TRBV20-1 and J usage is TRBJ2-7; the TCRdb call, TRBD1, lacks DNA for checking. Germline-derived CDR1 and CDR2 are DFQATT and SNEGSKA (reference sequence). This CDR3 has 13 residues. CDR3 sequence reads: CSAPGRHTYEQYF.

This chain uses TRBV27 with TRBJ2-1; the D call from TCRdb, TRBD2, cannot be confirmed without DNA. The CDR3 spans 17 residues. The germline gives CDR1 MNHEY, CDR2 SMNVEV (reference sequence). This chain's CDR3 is CASSLSGPRGSYNEQFF.

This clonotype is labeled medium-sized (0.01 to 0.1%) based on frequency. CDR3 loop: CASTPTGPTEAFF. J is TRBJ1-1 and V is TRBV5-1; there is no DNA to check the TCRdb D call of TRBD1. The CDR3 runs to 13 residues. Germline V gene data show CDR1 as SGHRS and CDR2 as YFSETQ.

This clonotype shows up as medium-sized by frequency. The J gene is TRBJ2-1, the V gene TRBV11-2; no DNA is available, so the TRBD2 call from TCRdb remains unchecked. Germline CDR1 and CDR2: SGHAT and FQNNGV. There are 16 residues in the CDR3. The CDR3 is CASSLVTSATYNEQFF.

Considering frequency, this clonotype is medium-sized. The CDR3 loop reads CSARATSSGANVLTF. The rearrangement uses TRBV20-1 and TRBJ2-6. CDR1 is DFQATT and CDR2 is SNEGSKA in the germline V gene (reference sequence). The CDR3 is 15 amino acids.

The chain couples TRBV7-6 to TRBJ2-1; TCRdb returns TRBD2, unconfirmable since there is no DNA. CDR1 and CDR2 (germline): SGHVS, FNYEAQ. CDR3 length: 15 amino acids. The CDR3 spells CASSLVGGSGDEQFF.